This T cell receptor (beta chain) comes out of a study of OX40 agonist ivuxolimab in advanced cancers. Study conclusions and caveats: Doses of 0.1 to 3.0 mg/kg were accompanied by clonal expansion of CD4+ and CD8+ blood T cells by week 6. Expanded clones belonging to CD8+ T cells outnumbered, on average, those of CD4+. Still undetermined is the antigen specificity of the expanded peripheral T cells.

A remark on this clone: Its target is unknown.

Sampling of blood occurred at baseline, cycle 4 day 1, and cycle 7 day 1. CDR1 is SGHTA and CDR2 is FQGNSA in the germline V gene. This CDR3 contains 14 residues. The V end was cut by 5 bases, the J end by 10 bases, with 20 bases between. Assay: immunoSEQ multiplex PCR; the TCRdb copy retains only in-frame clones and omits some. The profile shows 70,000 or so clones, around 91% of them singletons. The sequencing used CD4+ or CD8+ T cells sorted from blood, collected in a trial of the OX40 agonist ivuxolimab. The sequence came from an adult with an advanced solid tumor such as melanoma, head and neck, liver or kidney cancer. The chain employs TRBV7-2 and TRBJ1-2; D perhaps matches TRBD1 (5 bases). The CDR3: CASSPGTEPDDYTF. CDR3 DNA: TGTGCCAGCAGCCCCGGGACGGAGCCCGATGACTACACCTTC.